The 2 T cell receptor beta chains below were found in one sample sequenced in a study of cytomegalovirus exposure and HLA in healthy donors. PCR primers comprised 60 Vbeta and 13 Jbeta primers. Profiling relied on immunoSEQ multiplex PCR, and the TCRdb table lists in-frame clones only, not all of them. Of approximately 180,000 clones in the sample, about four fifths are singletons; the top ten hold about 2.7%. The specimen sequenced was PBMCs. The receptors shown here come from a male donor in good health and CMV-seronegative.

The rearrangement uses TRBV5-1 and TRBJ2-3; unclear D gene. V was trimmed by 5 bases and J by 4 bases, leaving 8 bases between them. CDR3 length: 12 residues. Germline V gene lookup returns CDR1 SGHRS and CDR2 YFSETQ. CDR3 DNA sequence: TGCGCCAGCAGTCTAGTATCAGATACGCAGTATTTT. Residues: CASSLVSDTQYF.

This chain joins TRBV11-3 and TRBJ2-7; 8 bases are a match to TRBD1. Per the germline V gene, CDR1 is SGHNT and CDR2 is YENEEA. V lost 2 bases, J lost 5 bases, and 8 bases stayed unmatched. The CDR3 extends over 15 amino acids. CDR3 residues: CASSLRKTGEDEQYF. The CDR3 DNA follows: TGTGCCAGCAGCTTAAGGAAGACAGGGGAGGACGAGCAGTACTTC.